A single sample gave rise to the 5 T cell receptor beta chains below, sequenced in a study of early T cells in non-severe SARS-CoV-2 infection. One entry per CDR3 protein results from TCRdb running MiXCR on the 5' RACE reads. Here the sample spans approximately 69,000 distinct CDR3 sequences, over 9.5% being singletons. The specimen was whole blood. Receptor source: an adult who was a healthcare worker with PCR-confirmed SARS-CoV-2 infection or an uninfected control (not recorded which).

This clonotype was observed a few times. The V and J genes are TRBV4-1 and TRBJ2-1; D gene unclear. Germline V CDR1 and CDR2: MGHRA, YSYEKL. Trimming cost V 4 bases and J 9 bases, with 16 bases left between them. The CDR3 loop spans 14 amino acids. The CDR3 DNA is TGCGCCAGCAGCCCCCCGGCCCAGTTCGGTGAGCAGTTCTTC. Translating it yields CASSPPAQFGEQFF.

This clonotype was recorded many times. In DNA form, the CDR3 reads TGTGCCAGCAGTTCCGTCTATGGCTACACCTTC. Its translation is CASSSVYGYTF. The genes are TRBV12-3 or TRBV12-4 and TRBJ1-2; unclear D gene. V was pared by 4 bases and J by 4 bases, with 4 bases between. This CDR3 is built from 11 residues.

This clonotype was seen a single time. The CDR3 here is CASRRTGIDTQYF. CDR3 sequence (DNA): TGTGCCAGCAGACGGACAGGGATTGATACGCAGTATTTT. The V gene is TRBV12-3 or TRBV12-4, the J gene TRBJ2-3, with 8 bases fitting TRBD1. The CDR3 sequence is 13 residues long. The J segment lost 6 bases and the V segment lost 6 bases, leaving 5 bases of the junction unmatched.

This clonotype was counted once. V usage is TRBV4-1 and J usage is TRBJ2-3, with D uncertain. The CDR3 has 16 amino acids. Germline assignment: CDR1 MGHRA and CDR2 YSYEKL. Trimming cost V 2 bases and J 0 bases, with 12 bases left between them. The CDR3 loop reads CASSQRSVQSTDTQYF. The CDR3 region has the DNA TGCGCCAGCAGCCAACGTTCGGTTCAAAGCACAGATACGCAGTATTTT.

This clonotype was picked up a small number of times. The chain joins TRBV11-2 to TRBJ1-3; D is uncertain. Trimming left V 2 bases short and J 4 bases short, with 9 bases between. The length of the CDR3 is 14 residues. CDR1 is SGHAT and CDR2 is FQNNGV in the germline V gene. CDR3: CASSLQAAGNTIYF. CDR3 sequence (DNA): TGTGCCAGCAGCTTACAGGCGGCGGGAAACACCATATATTTT.